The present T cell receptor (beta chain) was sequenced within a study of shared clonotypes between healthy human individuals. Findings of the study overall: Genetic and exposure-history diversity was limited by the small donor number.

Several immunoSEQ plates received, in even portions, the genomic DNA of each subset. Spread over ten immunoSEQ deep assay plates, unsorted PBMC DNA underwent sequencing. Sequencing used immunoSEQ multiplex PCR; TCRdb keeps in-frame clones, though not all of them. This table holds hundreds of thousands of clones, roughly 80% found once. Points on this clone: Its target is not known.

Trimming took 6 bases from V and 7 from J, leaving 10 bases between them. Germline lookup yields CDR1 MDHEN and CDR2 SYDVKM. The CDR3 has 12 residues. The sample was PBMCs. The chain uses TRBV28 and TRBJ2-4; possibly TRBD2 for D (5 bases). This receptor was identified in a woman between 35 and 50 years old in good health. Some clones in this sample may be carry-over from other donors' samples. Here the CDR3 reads CASRDYRNIQYF. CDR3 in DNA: TGTGCCAGCAGAGACTATAGGAACATTCAGTACTTC.